This TCR beta chain originates from a study of radiation and T cells in renal cell carcinoma. Noted time point: blood 2 weeks post-SBRT. Noted treatment: 15 Gy SBRT to primary tumor, nephrectomy 4 weeks later. This clone came up a few times. TCRdb's copy holds only in-frame clones and misses some; the assay was immunoSEQ multiplex PCR. The sample has 150,000 or so clones; 87% are singletons. The germline CDR1 and CDR2 sequences are MNHNY and SVGAGI (reference sequence). CDR3 length: 15 residues. The trim removed 5 bases at V and 5 bases at J, leaving 8 bases unmatched. The chain joins TRBV6-6 to TRBJ1-1; TRBD1 matches at 10 bases. This TCR derives from a woman aged 50 to 60 with renal cell carcinoma. The input for sequencing was blood, taken from a patient whose treatment included radiotherapy and nephrectomy. CDR3 sequence (DNA): TGTGCCAGCAGTCCGTCGGGACAGGGGAGAACTGAAGCTTTCTTT. Residues: CASSPSGQGRTEAFF.